The clone carrying this TCR beta chain was counted a few times. Its matching antigen is unknown. These data originate in a study of Graves' ophthalmopathy and Graves' hyperthyroidism. Study-wide background: Stable hyperthyroidism denotes an absence of ophthalmopathy throughout 18 months of follow-up. Study-wide results and caveats: Discriminating ophthalmopathy from stable hyperthyroidism, a 13-signature model attained a sensitivity of 85% to 90% and a specificity of about 81%.

The authors amplified TCR beta CDR3 regions from RNA transcripts. HTBI-primed first-round RT-PCR preceded second-round multiplex PCR. TCRdb recomputed calls from the multiplex PCR reads with MiXCR, one row per CDR3 protein. This sample yields over a million distinct CDR3 sequences, of which about 35% are seen a single time; around 10% belongs to the top ten. Other autoimmune diseases, uncontrolled infections, pregnancy and lactation each led to patient exclusion. Germline CDR1 SGHTA, CDR2 FQGNSA. With 5 bases clipped from V and 1 base from J, the junction kept 5 bases outside the gene matches. The CDR3 contains 14 residues.

This receptor was taken from an adult man with Graves' hyperthyroidism. The rearrangement joins TRBV7-2 to TRBJ2-7, with 7 bases fitting TRBD1. Sequencing was carried out using peripheral blood or thyroid tissue (not recorded which). CDR3 DNA sequence: TGTGCCAGCAGCAAGACAGGGCAATCCTACGAGCAGTACTTC. As protein: CASSKTGQSYEQYF.